This TCR beta chain comes out of a study of cytomegalovirus exposure and HLA in healthy donors. With 60 Vbeta and 13 Jbeta primers, the PCR was carried out. Some clones are missing from TCRdb's copy, which holds only in-frame ones; the method was immunoSEQ multiplex PCR. The sample includes some 150,000 clones, more than 70% of them seen just once. A few counts support this clone. Antigen: not known. The CDR3 length is 15 residues. V dropped 4 bases and J dropped 4 bases, with 16 bases sitting between them. CDR1 is MNHEY and CDR2 is SMNVEV in the germline V gene (reference sequence). General observations from the study: Using a false discovery rate of 0.05, a later analysis showed that 15,000 to 20,000 TCR beta sequences were associated with HLA alleles. For most TCR beta V segments, an earlier analysis put the productive rate at about 87% or about 30% of the time.

Sequenced sample: PBMCs. This sequence was found in a woman aged 45-59 years in good health and CMV-seropositive. The rearrangement links TRBV27 to TRBJ1-2; no clear D gene. CDR3 loop: CASSSDLSTGYGYTF. DNA of the CDR3: TGTGCCAGCAGTTCTGATTTGTCAACGGGCTATGGCTACACCTTC.